Listed below are T cell receptor beta chains from one sample, sequenced in a study of a mutant IDH1 vaccine in newly diagnosed glioma. Sequenced by immunoSEQ multiplex PCR; TCRdb stores in-frame clones only, minus some. The sample has 84,000 or so clones, around four fifths seen once. Antigens for these TCRs are unknown. Material: PBMCs, obtained from a glioma patient whose treatment included an IDH1 peptide vaccine. The receptors originated from a man between 40 and 49 years old with glioma. CDR3s leave out the opening cysteine and the closing phenylalanine or tryptophan. The order of the fields is V gene, J gene, CDR3 protein.

TRBV7-2,TRBJ2-3,ASSLSFSDTQY
TRBV12-2,TRBJ1-4,ASRESEKLF
TRBV13,TRBJ2-1,ASSQGQGTHEQF
TRBV5-6,TRBJ1-1,ASSYSGTFKAEAF
TRBV7-2,TRBJ2-5,ASSQGRQETQY
TRBV4-3,TRBJ2-7,ASSQGGGHKSYEQY
TRBV2,TRBJ1-5,ASRTGTNQPQH
TRBV28,TRBJ1-2,ASSLPRGVRYGYT
TRBV27,TRBJ2-7,ASSPSRGPYEQY
TRBV7-8,TRBJ2-3,ATGASTDTQY
TRBV7-3,TRBJ2-1,ASSPGREGQYEQF
TRBV7-2,TRBJ1-5,ASSSGQGANQPQH
TRBV10-3,TRBJ2-5,AISDPRDRVGETQY
TRBV28,TRBJ1-6,ASSETGSSYNSPLH
TRBV4-1,TRBJ1-3,ASSQDKGSGNTIY
TRBV7-3,TRBJ1-1,ASSSAKGQGRNTEAF
TRBV28,TRBJ2-5,ASSGQGAGQETQY
TRBV6-5,TRBJ1-1,ASSYGTLNTEAF
TRBV7-9,TRBJ2-1,ASSPRDRDNEQF
TRBV4-1,TRBJ2-2,ASSLARGSGELF
TRBV30,TRBJ1-2,AWEPGEAYGYT
TRBV19,TRBJ2-1,ASSPHPRGSTYNEQF
TRBV4-2,TRBJ1-2,ASSQQGQGARGYT
TRBV27,TRBJ1-2,ASSFSGLYGYT
TRBV21-1,TRBJ1-4,ASSKDMGMFRGSFGTNEKLF
TRBV18,TRBJ2-7,ASSPPLGMGGYEQY
TRBV30,TRBJ1-1,AWSSLIMNTEAF